This TCR beta chain appears in the sequencing data of a study of shared clonotypes between healthy human individuals. Study in general: A couple of women and a few men aged 18 to 49 made up the donors. Study-wide results and limits: Clonotypes which were not shared had lower generation probabilities than clonotypes that all four donors shared. Sampling was confined to blood; repertoires within tissues likely differ.

Negatively enriched CD4+ T cells were divided by CD45RA into naive and memory. For this clone: Its target is not known.

Assay used: immunoSEQ multiplex PCR; TCRdb lists only in-frame clones, some missing. The sample holds hundreds of thousands of clones, more than 70% seen once. Germline V CDR1 and CDR2: SGHAT, FQNNGV. The CDR3 has 15 residues. The V and J ends lost 4 bases and 3 bases respectively, with 16 bases between them. The sequenced sample consisted of memory CD4+ T cells sorted from blood. Sample subset: CD45RA-negative fraction. This sequence originates from a woman aged 25-40 years in good health. The rearrangement uses TRBV11-2 and TRBJ2-7; the D gene is possibly TRBD2 (6 bases). The CDR3 protein is CASSSWDSQGYEQYF. The CDR3 nucleotides are TGTGCCAGCAGCTCCTGGGACTCCCAGGGCTACGAGCAGTACTTC. Complete variable domain (other parts from reference TRBV11-2 and TRBJ2-7): EAGVAQSPRYKIIEKRQSVAFWCNPISGHATLYWYQQILGQGPKLLIQFQNNGVVDDSQLPKDRFSAERLKGVDSTLKIQPAKLEDSAVYLCASSSWDSQGYEQYFGPGTRLTVT.